A selection of T cell receptor beta chains follows, all from one sample in a study of regulatory T cells in long-lasting Graves disease. From the multiplex PCR reads, TCRdb called clonotypes with MiXCR, one entry per CDR3 protein. The data hold hundreds of thousands of distinct CDR3 sequences, with roughly 12% observed a single time. The same specimen was also included in a second study, on T cells in Graves' hyperthyroidism and ophthalmopathy.

Sequencing was performed on peripheral blood mononuclear cells (PBMCs), taken at new diagnosis, from a patient treated with antithyroid drugs. The receptors were gathered from a man between 25 and 39 years old with Graves disease. The CDR3 runs from the conserved cysteine through the conserved F or W. Fields, in order: J gene, D gene, V gene, clone size, CDR3 DNA, CDR3 protein. D genes are given only for firm matches. Some rows have no size entry. The others give once, few or many, or a class for an expanded clone.

>TRBJ2-4|NA|TRBV5-1|many
TGCGCCAGCAGCTCCTACCGATACAAAAACATTCAGTACTTC
CASSSYRYKNIQYF
>TRBJ2-7|TRBD2|TRBV7-2|few
TGTGCCAGCAGCTTAGGAGGGGGGGGGACTAGTTGGGCCTACGAGCAGTACTTC
CASSLGGGGTSWAYEQYF
>TRBJ1-6|NA|TRBV27|NA
TGTGCCAGCAGTTTCGCGTTGAGGGGCCCTCGAGGTTCACCCCTCCACTTT
CASSFALRGPRGSPLHF
>TRBJ2-3|NA|TRBV12-3/TRBV12-4|many
TGTGCCAGCAGTTCTAGCAGCACAGATACGCAGTATTTT
CASSSSSTDTQYF
>TRBJ2-3|TRBD2|TRBV24-1|few
TGTGCCACCAGTGATTTATGGGCCGGGGGGACAGATACGCAGTATTTT
CATSDLWAGGTDTQYF
>TRBJ2-7|NA|TRBV7-8|few
TGTGCCAGCAGCTTAACCAAAGGCGTTACGTCCTACGAGCAGTACTTC
CASSLTKGVTSYEQYF
>TRBJ1-2|NA|TRBV12-3/TRBV12-4|many
TGTGCCAGCAGAGACACAGGGTCCCCCACTAACTATGGCTACACCTTC
CASRDTGSPTNYGYTF
>TRBJ2-5|NA|TRBV3-1|few
TGTGCCAGCAGCCGGAGAAAAGGGACGGCGGAGACCCAGTACTTC
CASSRRKGTAETQYF
>TRBJ2-2|TRBD2|TRBV7-6|many
TGTGCCAGCAGCTTCGGACGGGAGGCCACCGGGGAGCTGTTTTTT
CASSFGREATGELFF
>TRBJ2-7|TRBD2|TRBV11-3|few
TGTGCCAGCAGCCCCGGCATAGCGGGTGAGCAGTACTTC
CASSPGIAGEQYF
>TRBJ1-2|NA|TRBV12-3/TRBV12-4|many
TGTGCCAGCAGTTTCTCCTATGGCTACACCTTC
CASSFSYGYTF
>TRBJ2-5|TRBD1|TRBV7-2|many
TGTGCCAGCAGCATCGGGACAGTTCAAGAGACCCAGTACTTC
CASSIGTVQETQYF
>TRBJ2-1|NA|TRBV15|NA
TGTGCCACCAGCAGCGTACTCGGGGGAGTTGTAGGCAGGGCGGATGAGCAGTTCTTC
CATSSVLGGVVGRADEQFF
>TRBJ2-3|NA|TRBV5-1|many
TGCGCCAGCAGCTTGGAGTGGTCAGATACGCAGTATTTT
CASSLEWSDTQYF
>TRBJ2-3|TRBD2|TRBV20-1|many
TGCAGTGCGCGAACCAGCGGGAACACAGATACGCAGTATTTT
CSARTSGNTDTQYF